One T cell receptor beta chain is described in this entry. This entry comes from a study of CD4 and CD8 cells across lung adenocarcinoma regions. Each CDR3 protein gets one entry after TCRdb re-called the PCR reads with MiXCR. Found here are about 23,000 distinct CDR3 sequences, around 52% of them singletons; the top ten hold about 22%. Samples came from patients with localized non-small cell lung adenocarcinoma. Germline loops: CDR1 MNHEY, CDR2 SMNVEV (reference sequence). The CDR3 loop spans 11 amino acids. This chain joins TRBV27 and TRBJ2-5; the D gene is possibly TRBD1 (6 bases). The closer fit of TRBJ2-7 to the DNA end suggests the J call may be wrong. The receptor's source is a male donor with lung adenocarcinoma. The CD4 and CD8 labels of this study may be unreliable. Sequencing was carried out using CD4+ T cells from the center of a lung tumor. This CDR3 is CASRQGYEQYF. CDR3 nucleotide sequence: TGTGCCAGCAGACAGGGTTACGAGCAGTACTTC.